Only a few counts were recorded for the clone carrying this T cell receptor (beta chain). The antigen is undetermined. Template-switching 5'RACE yielded the TCR cDNA; a universal primer site and UMIs were added in the process. In TCRdb, the 5' RACE reads were re-called with MiXCR into one record per CDR3 protein. This sample has 170,000 or so distinct CDR3 sequences, with about a tenth found just once. V shed 0 bases and J shed 6 bases, with 15 bases lying between them. Germline CDR1 and CDR2: MGHRA and YSYEKL. This CDR3 is 16 amino acids long. The data were taken from a study of T cells after yellow fever vaccination. The study, taken as a whole, reports: Although the secondary response was weaker, it peaked faster, at day 5 versus 15. Detected again after the booster were most primary-vaccination clones, at approximately 95% CD4 and roughly 88% CD8. Abundant clonotypes (contaminants from the bulk population) could be present in FACS-sorted repertoires.

The sequences come from CD8+ T cells sorted from PBMCs, collected 45 days after the yellow fever booster vaccination. The chain links TRBV4-1 to TRBJ2-1; perhaps TRBD2 as D (6 bases). This clonotype was obtained from a man between 18 and 35 years old who received the YFV17D yellow fever vaccine. The CDR3 is CASSQDVEEGFNEQFF. The CDR3 region has the DNA TGCGCCAGCAGCCAAGATGTCGAGGAGGGTTTCAATGAGCAGTTCTTC.